A selection of T cell receptor beta chains follows, all from one sample in a study of blood T cell repertoires in COVID-19. The repertoire was sequenced with immunoSEQ multiplex PCR; TCRdb's copy has only in-frame clones and lacks some. The sample has roughly 150,000 clones, 75% to 90% seen once; the top ten hold roughly 12%. Input material: peripheral blood. The receptors shown here come from a man in his late teens or twenties with COVID-19, enrolled during active disease. CDR3s include the opening cysteine and the closing phenylalanine or tryptophan. Each record gives: V gene, clone size, D gene, J gene, CDR3 length, CDR3 DNA, CDR3 protein. D genes are given only for firm matches. A clone size is listed for some rows: how often the clone was seen (once, few, many), or a class if it is expanded.

TRBV14	-	TRBD1	TRBJ2-7	16	TGTGCCAGCAGCCAAGAAGGGACAGGGAAATCCTACGAGCAGTACTTC	CASSQEGTGKSYEQYF
TRBV10-3	few	TRBD2	TRBJ2-5	14	TGTGCCACCCTCAGCGGGAGGGCCCAAGAGACCCAGTACTTC	CATLSGRAQETQYF
TRBV4-2	-	TRBD1	TRBJ1-4	15	TGTGCCAGCAGCCAAGGACAGGGGGATGTAGAAAAACTGTTTTTT	CASSQGQGDVEKLFF
TRBV28	-	-	TRBJ1-2	16	TGTGCCAGCAGTTTACATGTAGGCCGTACTATGGATGGCTACACCTTC	CASSLHVGRTMDGYTF
TRBV15	-	TRBD2	TRBJ2-1	16	TGTGCCACCAGCAGAGATAGGACTAGCGGTTACAATGAGCAGTTCTTC	CATSRDRTSGYNEQFF
TRBV28	-	-	TRBJ1-3	16	TGTGCCAGCAGTTTATCGGGCAGGGGCCGGGGAAACACCATATATTTT	CASSLSGRGRGNTIYF
TRBV7-8	-	TRBD2	TRBJ2-1	16	TGTGCCAGCAGCTACCCCGGGGGGGGAGTGAACAATGAGCAGTTCTTC	CASSYPGGGVNNEQFF
TRBV7-2	-	-	TRBJ1-1	15	TGTGCCAGCAGCTTACAAAAGGGACAAGGAGGTGAAGCTTTCTTT	CASSLQKGQGGEAFF
TRBV6-1	few	TRBD1	TRBJ2-2	16	TGTGCCAGCAGTGAGAGGGGGACAGGGGACCCCGGGGAGCTGTTTTTT	CASSERGTGDPGELFF
TRBV9	-	-	TRBJ2-7	15	TGTGCCAGCAGCGCGACTGCTACTGGCGGGTACGAGCAGTACTTC	CASSATATGGYEQYF
TRBV28	-	-	TRBJ2-7	14	TGTGCCAGCAGTCTACAGGGAGGGGCCGCCGAGCAGTACTTC	CASSLQGGAAEQYF
TRBV6-5	-	-	TRBJ1-2	13	TGTGCCAGCAGTTACGGGGGGGAAGGTGGCTACACCTTC	CASSYGGEGGYTF
TRBV28	-	-	TRBJ2-2	15	TGTGCCAGCAGTCTCGGGTTTAGCGACACCGGGGAGCTGTTTTTT	CASSLGFSDTGELFF
TRBV23-1	-	TRBD1	TRBJ1-5	15	TGCGCCAGCCGTCCTCGGGACAGGGTGGATCAGCCCCAGCATTTT	CASRPRDRVDQPQHF
TRBV7-3	-	-	TRBJ2-2	15	TGTGCCAGCAGCCGCGCCGGGGGTAACACCGGGGAGCTGTTTTTT	CASSRAGGNTGELFF
TRBV7-3	-	TRBD2	TRBJ2-2	16	TGTGCCAGCAGCTTATGGCTAGCGGGACGCACCGGGGAGCTGTTTTTT	CASSLWLAGRTGELFF
TRBV7-3	-	-	TRBJ2-1	13	TGTGCCAGCAGCGCCTATGGTCCCGATGAGCAGTTCTTC	CASSAYGPDEQFF
TRBV30	-	-	TRBJ2-7	13	TGTGCCTGGAGTGTACTGGCAGGCTACGAGCAGTACTTC	CAWSVLAGYEQYF
TRBV27	-	TRBD1	TRBJ2-1	11	TGTGCCAGCAAAGACAGGGGGCGAAAGTTCTTC	CASKDRGRKFF
TRBV3-1/TRBV3-2	-	TRBD2	TRBJ2-3	16	TGTGCCAGCAGCCAGGGACTAGCCTTACGCACAGATACGCAGTATTTT	CASSQGLALRTDTQYF
TRBV3-1/TRBV3-2	-	TRBD1	TRBJ1-1	14	TGTGCCAGCAGCCGGGGGACAGGGAACACTGAAGCTTTCTTT	CASSRGTGNTEAFF
TRBV27	-	TRBD1	TRBJ2-3	13	TGTGCCTCGGGACAGGGCGGGGCAGATACGCAGTATTTT	CASGQGGADTQYF
TRBV2	-	-	TRBJ2-6	15	TGTGCCAGCAGCTCCGCGGGGTTAGGGGCCAACGTCCTGACTTTC	CASSSAGLGANVLTF
TRBV29-1	-	TRBD2	TRBJ2-7	11	TGCAGCGGGGGACTAGCTGACGAGCAGTACTTC	CSGGLADEQYF
TRBV27	once	TRBD2	TRBJ2-7	19	TGTGCCAGCAGTTCCCTCCGTCTAGCGGGACCCACCTTATCCTACGAGCAGTACTTC	CASSSLRLAGPTLSYEQYF
TRBV10-2	-	-	TRBJ1-1	14	TGCGCCACGCGGGACGGGAGAATGAACACTGAAGCTTTCTTT	CATRDGRMNTEAFF
TRBV4-3	once	-	TRBJ2-3	13	TGCGCCAGCAGCCACACAGGGTCAGATACGCAGTATTTT	CASSHTGSDTQYF
TRBV11-3	-	-	TRBJ2-3	14	TGTGCCAGCAGCTTAGAAGCCCGAACAGATACGCAGTATTTT	CASSLEARTDTQYF
TRBV19	-	-	TRBJ1-1	15	TGTGCCAGTTCAGGATGGAGGGCAGGGAACACTGAAGCTTTCTTT	CASSGWRAGNTEAFF
TRBV9	-	-	TRBJ2-7	13	TGTGCCAGCAGCGTATCCTCAGGGAACGAGCAGTACTTC	CASSVSSGNEQYF
TRBV2	-	TRBD1	TRBJ1-4	14	TGTGCCAGCAGTGAAAGCAGGGGGGAAGGAAAACTGCTTTTT	CASSESRGEGKLLF
TRBV15	-	-	TRBJ2-1	15	TGTGCCACCAGCAGAGGTAGCGCCTGGGGCAATGAGCAGTTCTTC	CATSRGSAWGNEQFF
TRBV13	-	-	TRBJ1-2	13	TGTGCCAGCAGCTCCGGGAAAAACTATGGCTACACCTTC	CASSSGKNYGYTF
TRBV2	-	TRBD1	TRBJ2-7	13	TGTGCCAGCAAAGGGACAGGGTCCTACGAGCAGTACTTC	CASKGTGSYEQYF
TRBV7-8	-	-	TRBJ2-5	16	TGTGCCAGCAGCTCCCCGAGGGGGGGCACGGAGGAGACCCAGTACTTC	CASSSPRGGTEETQYF
TRBV15	-	-	TRBJ1-2	14	TGTGCCACCGGGCAGGACAGCCCTCGTCTTGGCTACACCTTC	CATGQDSPRLGYTF
TRBV13	-	TRBD1	TRBJ1-2	15	TGTGCCAGCAGCTCGGGACAGGGGGCCGGGTATGGCTACACCTTC	CASSSGQGAGYGYTF
TRBV14	-	TRBD1	TRBJ2-7	14	TGTGCCAGCAGCCGTAACAGGGGCTCCTACGAGCAGTACTTC	CASSRNRGSYEQYF
TRBV6-5	-	TRBD1	TRBJ1-1	13	TGTGCCAGCAGCCCCGGACAGGGGAGGGAAGCTTTCTTT	CASSPGQGREAFF
TRBV6-5	-	-	TRBJ2-7	13	TGTGCCAGCAGGGGTGGTGTGACTTACGAGCAGTACTTC	CASRGGVTYEQYF
TRBV29-1	-	TRBD2	TRBJ2-1	15	TGCAGCGTTGATTCGCTAGCGGGTTTAGAGAATGAGCAGTTCTTC	CSVDSLAGLENEQFF
TRBV19	-	-	TRBJ2-7	13	TGTGCCAGTAGTATTAGTCCCTCCTACGAGCAGTACTTC	CASSISPSYEQYF
TRBV12-2	-	-	TRBJ2-5	14	TGTGCAAGTCTCGAAGGCCCGGGGTCAGAGACCCAGTACTTC	CASLEGPGSETQYF
TRBV9	-	TRBD1	TRBJ2-1	13	TGTGCCAGCAGCGCCACAGGGGAAGGTGAGCAGTTCTTC	CASSATGEGEQFF
TRBV5-4	-	-	TRBJ2-7	13	TGTGCCAGCAGCTTGGACAGCCGCTACGAGCAGTACTTC	CASSLDSRYEQYF
TRBV5-3	-	-	TRBJ2-7	14	TGTGCCAGAAGAAGAGAGGGTCGATCCTACGAGCAGTACTTC	CARRREGRSYEQYF